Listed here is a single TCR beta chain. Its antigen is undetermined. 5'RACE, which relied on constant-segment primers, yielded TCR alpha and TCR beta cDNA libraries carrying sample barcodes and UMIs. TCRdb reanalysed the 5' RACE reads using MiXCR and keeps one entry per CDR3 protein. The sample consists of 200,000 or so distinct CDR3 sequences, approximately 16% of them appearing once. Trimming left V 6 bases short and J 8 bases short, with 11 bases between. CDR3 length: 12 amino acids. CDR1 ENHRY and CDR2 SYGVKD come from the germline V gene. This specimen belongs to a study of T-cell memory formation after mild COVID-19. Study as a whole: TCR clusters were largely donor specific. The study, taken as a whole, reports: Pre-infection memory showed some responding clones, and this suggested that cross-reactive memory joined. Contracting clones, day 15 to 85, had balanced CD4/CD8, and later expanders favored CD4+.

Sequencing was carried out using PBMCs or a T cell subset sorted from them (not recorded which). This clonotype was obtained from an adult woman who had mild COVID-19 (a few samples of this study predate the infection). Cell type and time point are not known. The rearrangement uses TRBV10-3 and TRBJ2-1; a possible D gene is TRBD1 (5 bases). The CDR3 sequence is CAIRDTGDEQFF. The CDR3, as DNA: TGTGCCATCAGGGACACGGGCGATGAGCAGTTCTTC.